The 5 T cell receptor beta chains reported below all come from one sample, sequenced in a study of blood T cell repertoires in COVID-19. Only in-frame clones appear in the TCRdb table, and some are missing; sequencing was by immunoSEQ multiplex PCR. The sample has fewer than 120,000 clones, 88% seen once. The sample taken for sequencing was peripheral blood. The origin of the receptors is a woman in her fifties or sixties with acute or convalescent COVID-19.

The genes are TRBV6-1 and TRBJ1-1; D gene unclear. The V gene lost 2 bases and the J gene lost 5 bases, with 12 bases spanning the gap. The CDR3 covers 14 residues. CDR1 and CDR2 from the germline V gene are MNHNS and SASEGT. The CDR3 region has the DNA TGTGCCAGCAGTGAATCCCCCGGTGGTACTGAAGCTTTCTTT. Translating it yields CASSESPGGTEAFF.

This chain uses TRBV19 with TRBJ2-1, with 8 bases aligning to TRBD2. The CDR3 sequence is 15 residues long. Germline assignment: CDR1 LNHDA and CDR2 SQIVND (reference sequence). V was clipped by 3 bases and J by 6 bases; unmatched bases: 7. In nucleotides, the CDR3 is TGTGCCAGTAGTATTGAGCGGGAGTGGAGCAATGAGCAGTTCTTC. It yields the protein CASSIEREWSNEQFF.

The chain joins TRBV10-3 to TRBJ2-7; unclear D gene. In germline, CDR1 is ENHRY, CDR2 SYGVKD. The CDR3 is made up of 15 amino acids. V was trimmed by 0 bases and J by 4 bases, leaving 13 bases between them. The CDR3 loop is CAISESTWSGYEQYF. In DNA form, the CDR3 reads TGTGCCATCAGTGAGTCGACGTGGTCGGGTTACGAGCAGTACTTC.

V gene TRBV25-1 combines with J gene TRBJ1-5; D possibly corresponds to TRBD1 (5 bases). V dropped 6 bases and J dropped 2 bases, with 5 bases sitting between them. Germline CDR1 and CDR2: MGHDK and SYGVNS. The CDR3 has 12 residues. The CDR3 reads CASRQGNQPQHF. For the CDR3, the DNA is TGTGCCAGCAGACAGGGCAATCAGCCCCAGCATTTT.

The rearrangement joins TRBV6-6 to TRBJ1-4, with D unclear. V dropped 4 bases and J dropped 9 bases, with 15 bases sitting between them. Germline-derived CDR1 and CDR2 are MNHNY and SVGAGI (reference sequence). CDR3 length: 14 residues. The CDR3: CASSLQEGSQKLFF. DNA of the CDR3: TGTGCCAGCAGTTTGCAGGAGGGCTCCCAAAAACTGTTTTTT.